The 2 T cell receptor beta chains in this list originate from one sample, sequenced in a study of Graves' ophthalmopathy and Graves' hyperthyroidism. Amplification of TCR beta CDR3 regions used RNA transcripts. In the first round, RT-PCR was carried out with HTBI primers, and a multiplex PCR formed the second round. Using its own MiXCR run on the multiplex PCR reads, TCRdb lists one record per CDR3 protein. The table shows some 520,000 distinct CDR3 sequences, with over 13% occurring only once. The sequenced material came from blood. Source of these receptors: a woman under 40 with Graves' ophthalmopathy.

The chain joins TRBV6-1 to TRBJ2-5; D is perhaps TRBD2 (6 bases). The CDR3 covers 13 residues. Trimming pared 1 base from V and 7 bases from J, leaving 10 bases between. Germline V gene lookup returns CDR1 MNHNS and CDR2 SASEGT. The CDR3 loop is CASSEEDGGTQYF. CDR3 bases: TGTGCCAGCAGTGAAGAGGACGGGGGGACCCAGTACTTC.

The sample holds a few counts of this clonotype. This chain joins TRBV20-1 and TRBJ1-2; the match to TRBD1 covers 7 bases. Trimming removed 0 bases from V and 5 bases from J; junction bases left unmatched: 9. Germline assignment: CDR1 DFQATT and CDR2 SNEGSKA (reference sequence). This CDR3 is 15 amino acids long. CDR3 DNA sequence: TGCAGTGCTAGAGATCCCAGGGGGATGGGGTATGGCTACACCTTC. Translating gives CSARDPRGMGYGYTF.